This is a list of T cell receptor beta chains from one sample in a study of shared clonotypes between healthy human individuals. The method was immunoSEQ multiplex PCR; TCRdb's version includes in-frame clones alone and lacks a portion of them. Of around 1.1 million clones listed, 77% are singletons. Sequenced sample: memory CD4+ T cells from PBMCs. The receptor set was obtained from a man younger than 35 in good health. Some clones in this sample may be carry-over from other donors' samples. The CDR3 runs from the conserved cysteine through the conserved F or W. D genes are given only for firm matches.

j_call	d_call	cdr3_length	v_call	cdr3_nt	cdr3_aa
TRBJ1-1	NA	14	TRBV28	TGTGCCAGCAGTTTACAGGGCCTGAACACTGAAGCTTTCTTT	CASSLQGLNTEAFF
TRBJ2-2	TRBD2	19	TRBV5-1	TGCGCCAGCAGCTTAATAGAGGTACGGACTAGCGGCCACACCGGGGAGCTGTTTTTT	CASSLIEVRTSGHTGELFF
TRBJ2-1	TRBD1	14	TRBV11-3	TGTGCCAGCAGCTTAAGTACAGGGGGCGGTGAGCAGTTCTTC	CASSLSTGGGEQFF
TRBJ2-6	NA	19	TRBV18	TGTGCCAGCTCACCTCCCGGAGGATCTTCTACTTCTGGGGCCAACGTCCTGACTTTC	CASSPPGGSSTSGANVLTF
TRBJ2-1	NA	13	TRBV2	TGTGCCAGCAGTGATAACCAAGGGAATGAGCAGTTCTTC	CASSDNQGNEQFF
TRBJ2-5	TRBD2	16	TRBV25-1	TGTGCCAGCAGACCGGGGAGGCCTAGCGGCCAAGAGACCCAGTACTTC	CASRPGRPSGQETQYF
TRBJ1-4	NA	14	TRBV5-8	TGTGCCAGCAGCCCAACGTGGGGTCGGGAAAAACTGTTTTTT	CASSPTWGREKLFF
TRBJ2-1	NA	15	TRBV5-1	TGCGCCAGCAGCACGGACAACCTCGGGGACAATGAGCAGTTCTTC	CASSTDNLGDNEQFF
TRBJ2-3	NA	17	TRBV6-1	TGTGCCAGCAGTGAGGTAGGCCCAGCGGTGAGCACAGATACGCAGTATTTT	CASSEVGPAVSTDTQYF
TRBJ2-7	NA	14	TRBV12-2	TGTGCAAGTCGCTTAGCACAATGCAGGGGCGAGCAGTACTTC	CASRLAQCRGEQYF
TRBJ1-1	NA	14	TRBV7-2	TGTGCCAGCAGCTTACAGGGGAAGGACACTGAAGCTTTCTTT	CASSLQGKDTEAFF
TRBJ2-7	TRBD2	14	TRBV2	TGTGCCAGCAGTAACAGCGGGGTCAGGTACGAGCAGTACTTC	CASSNSGVRYEQYF
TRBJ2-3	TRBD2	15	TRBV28	TGTGCCAGCAGGACGGGGACTAGCGGAACAGATACGCAGTATTTT	CASRTGTSGTDTQYF
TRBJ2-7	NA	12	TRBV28	TGTGCCAGCAGTTTATGGAGGGACGAGCAGTACTTC	CASSLWRDEQYF
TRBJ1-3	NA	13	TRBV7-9	TGTGCCAGCAGCTTAAGACAGGGAAACACCATATATTTT	CASSLRQGNTIYF
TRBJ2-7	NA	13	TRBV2	TGTGCCAGCAGGGTGGCCAGGGAGAACGAGCAGTACTTC	CASRVARENEQYF